This T cell receptor (beta chain) was sequenced for a study of shared clonotypes between healthy human individuals (dated by TCRdb to about 2020). Study-level background: A few men and a couple of women, aged 18 to 49 years, made up the cohort. For each donor, CD4 naive and CD4 memory were each run on three plates, CD8 naive on two plates, and CD8 memory on one plate. To estimate repertoire size and how much clonotypes are shared between individuals, the study performed deep sequencing of blood TCR repertoires from 4 to 6 healthy adults. Different laboratories and diverse techniques were used to prepare libraries and sequence TCR repertoires, to increase sequencing depth and limit assay-specific biases. Between about 0.85 and 9.5 billion PBMCs per donor were obtained by leukapheresis. What the study reported, not specific to this receptor: Compared with non-shared clonotypes, clonotypes shared by all four sorted-subset donors had higher generation probabilities. Only blood was sampled, and tissue TCR repertoires likely differ from those in blood. Sharing across a few donors was observed for about 5% of naive CD4, about 3.2% of naive CD8, around 2.5% of memory CD4, and about 0.4% of memory CD8 clonotypes. Pairwise subsampling indicated that sequencing depth was expected to affect the degree of clonotype sharing among donors. Because the study included a small number of donors, the genetic and exposure-history diversity represented was limited. Even with the large sequencing depth, rarefaction of the sorted-subset datasets indicated that sequencing was incomplete. Naive subsets generally had larger estimated clonotype richness than memory subsets.

Healthy HIV-negative adults with no recently reported acute infections or vaccinations were included as donors. Only Caucasian adults living in Nashville, Tennessee, USA were represented among the donors. CD4+ T cells were enriched through magnetic negative selection, after which naive cells were positively selected on CD45RA and the remaining negative fraction served as the memory subset. Blood was collected by leukapheresis, and PBMCs were isolated by Ficoll-Histopaque density gradient centrifugation and then cryopreserved in liquid nitrogen vapor phase. Analytical flow cytometry was used to check the purity and quantity of every magnetically sorted T cell population. Genomic DNA was isolated from each sorted fraction and quantified by UV absorbance on a Nanodrop 2000c. The germline V gene supplies CDR1 KGHSH and CDR2 LQKENI. CDR3 length: 13 amino acids, cysteine to phenylalanine. The read is trimmed to its CDR3 DNA, 39 bases read in frame from base 1. V was cut back by 2 bases and J by 1 base, leaving a gap of 5 bases between them.

Remarks on this clone: Its antigen specificity is not known. Base quality data are lacking; no much larger clone is found one base away. Different DNA sequences within this sample yield the same CDR3.

Using the deep immunoSEQ assay, TCR CDR3 regions were amplified from genomic DNA by multiplex PCR. Genomic DNA extracted from each cell subset was distributed evenly over all wells of several immunoSEQ 96-well plates, and each plate served as one replicate. For sorted subsets, about 220 ng of genomic DNA, equivalent to around 31,000 T cell genomes, went into each replicate PCR. Purified libraries were measured with a Qubit 3.0 fluorometer, size-checked on a Bioanalyzer 2100, and measured again with the KAPA Library Quantification kit. A separate single-read 150-cycle Illumina NextSeq 550 flow cell was used to sequence each immunoSEQ 96-well plate. Regarding the original processing steps: Because the immunoSEQ output held only junctional sequences and lacked quality scores, the filtering could not match the filtering applied to full-length reads. Sequences were annotated with PyIR, a Python wrapper for IgBLAST v1.9, and V/J genes and CDR3 were assigned using IMGT germline references. Any read was removed if the V/J assignment was weak (E-value above 1e-6), the CDR3 was missing, or the read contained stop codons, out-of-frame junctions, or ambiguous translated residues. V3J clonotypes were defined by identical inferred V gene, J gene, and CDR3 amino acid sequence. To compute the percentage overlap between repertoires, the number of shared unique clonotypes was divided by the size of the smaller repertoire. Richness of each repertoire was evaluated using RTK rarefaction, the Chao1 estimator, and Recon v2.1 estimates of unobserved clonotypes. Generation probabilities for all TCRbeta clonotypes obtained by the gDNA method from several donors were computed using OLGA. Here the immuneACCESS table is served through TCRdb, limited to in-frame sequences with V and J called. Missing clones are a known gap in these copies; in checked studies unresolved V genes cover under half, and the rest lacks a known reason. The V and J calls and the clone size are those of that table, but D and trimming were determined from the DNA. This sample comprises some 2.1 million clones, roughly 94% of them detected only once. The ten top clones hold 0.13% of the sample.

The chain is made from TRBV18 and TRBJ2-5; no confident D gene assignment can be made. Sample: naive CD4+ T cells sorted from blood. What this sample's cell subset or site label stands for: CD45RA+ positively selected. The sequence was obtained from a man aged 18 to 30 in good health. The CDR3 is CASSPSLQETQYF. The nucleotide sequence reads TGTGCCAGCTCACCAAGCCTCCAAGAGACCCAGTACTTC.